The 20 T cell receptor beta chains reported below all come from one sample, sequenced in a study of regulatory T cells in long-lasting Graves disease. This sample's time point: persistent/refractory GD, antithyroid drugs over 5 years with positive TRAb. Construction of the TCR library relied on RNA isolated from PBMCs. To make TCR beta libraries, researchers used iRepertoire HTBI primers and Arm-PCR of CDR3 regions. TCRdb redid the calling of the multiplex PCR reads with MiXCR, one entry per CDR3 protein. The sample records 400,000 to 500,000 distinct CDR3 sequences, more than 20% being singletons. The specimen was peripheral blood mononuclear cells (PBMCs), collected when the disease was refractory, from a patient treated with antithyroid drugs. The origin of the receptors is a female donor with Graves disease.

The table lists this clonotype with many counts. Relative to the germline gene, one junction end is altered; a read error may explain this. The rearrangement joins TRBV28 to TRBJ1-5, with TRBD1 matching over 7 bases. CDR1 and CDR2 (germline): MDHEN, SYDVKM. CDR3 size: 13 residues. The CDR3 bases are TGTGCCAGCGACAGGGTCGGCAATCACCCCCAGCATTTT. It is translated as CASDRVGNHPQHF.

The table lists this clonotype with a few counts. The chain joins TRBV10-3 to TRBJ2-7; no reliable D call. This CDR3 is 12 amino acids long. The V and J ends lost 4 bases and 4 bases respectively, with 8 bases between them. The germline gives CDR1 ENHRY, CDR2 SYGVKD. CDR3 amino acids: CAISGSPYEQYF. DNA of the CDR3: TGTGCCATCAGTGGTAGCCCATACGAGCAGTACTTC.

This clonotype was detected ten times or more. The DNA for the CDR3 is TGTGCCAGCAGTTCTGGTACGAACACTGAAGCTTTCTTT. Its protein product is CASSSGTNTEAFF. This rearrangement joins TRBV12-3 or TRBV12-4 to TRBJ1-1; D is uncertain. V dropped 4 bases and J dropped 1 base, with 7 bases sitting between them. The CDR3 contains 13 residues.

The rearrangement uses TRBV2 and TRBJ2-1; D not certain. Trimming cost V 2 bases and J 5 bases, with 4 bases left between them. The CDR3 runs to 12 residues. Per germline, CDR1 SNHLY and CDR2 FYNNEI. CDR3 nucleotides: TGTGCCAGCAGTGAATGGCACAATGAGCAGTTCTTC. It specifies CASSEWHNEQFF. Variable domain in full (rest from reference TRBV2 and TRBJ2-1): EPEVTQTPSHQVTQMGQEVILRCVPISNHLYFYWYRQILGQKVEFLVSFYNNEISEKSEIFDDQFSVERPDGSNFTLKIRSTKLEDSAMYFCASSEWHNEQFFGPGTRLTVL.

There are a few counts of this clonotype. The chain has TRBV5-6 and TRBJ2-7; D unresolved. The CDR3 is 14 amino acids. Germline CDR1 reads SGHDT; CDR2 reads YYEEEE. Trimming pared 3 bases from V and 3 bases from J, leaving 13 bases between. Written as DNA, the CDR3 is TGTGCCAGCAGCTCCCTAGGGCTAGGCTACGAGCAGTACTTC. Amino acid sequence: CASSSLGLGYEQYF.

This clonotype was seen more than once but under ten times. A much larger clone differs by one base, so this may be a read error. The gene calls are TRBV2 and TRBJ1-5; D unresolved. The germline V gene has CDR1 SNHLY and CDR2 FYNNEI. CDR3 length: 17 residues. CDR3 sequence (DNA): TGTGCCAGCGGTGAAGCGCTTCTTATGGATAGCAATCAGCCCCAGCATTTT. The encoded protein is CASGEALLMDSNQPQHF.

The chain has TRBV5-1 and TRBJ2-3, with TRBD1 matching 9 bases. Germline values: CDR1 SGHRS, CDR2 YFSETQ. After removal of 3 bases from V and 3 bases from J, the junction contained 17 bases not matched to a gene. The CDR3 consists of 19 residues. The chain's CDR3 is CASSSGGTGNVVGTDTQYF. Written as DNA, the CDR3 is TGCGCCAGCAGCTCGGGCGGGACAGGGAACGTCGTGGGTACAGATACGCAGTATTTT. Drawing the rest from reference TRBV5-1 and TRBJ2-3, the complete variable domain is KAGVTQTPRYLIKTRGQQVTLSCSPISGHRSVSWYQQTPGQGLQFLFEYFSETQRNKGNFPGRFSGRQFSNSRSEMNVSTLELGDSALYLCASSSGGTGNVVGTDTQYFGPGTRLTVL.

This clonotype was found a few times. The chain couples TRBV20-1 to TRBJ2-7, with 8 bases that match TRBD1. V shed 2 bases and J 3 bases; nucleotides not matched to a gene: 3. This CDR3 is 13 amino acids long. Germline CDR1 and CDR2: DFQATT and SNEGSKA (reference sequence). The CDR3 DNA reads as TGCAGTGCTAGACCGGGACAGGACTACGAGCAGTACTTC. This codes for CSARPGQDYEQYF.

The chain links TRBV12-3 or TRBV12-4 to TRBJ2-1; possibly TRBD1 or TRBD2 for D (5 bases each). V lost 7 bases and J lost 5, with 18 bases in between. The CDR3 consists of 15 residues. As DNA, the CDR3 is TGTGCCAGCACTTCAAGGTCCGGGACCCACAATGAGCAGTTCTTC. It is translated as CASTSRSGTHNEQFF.

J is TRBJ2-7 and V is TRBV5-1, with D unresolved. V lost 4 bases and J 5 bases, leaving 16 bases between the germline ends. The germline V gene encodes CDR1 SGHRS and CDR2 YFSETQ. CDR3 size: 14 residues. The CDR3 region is CASSHPGLSHEQYF. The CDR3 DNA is TGCGCCAGCAGCCACCCCGGCCTCAGTCACGAGCAGTACTTC. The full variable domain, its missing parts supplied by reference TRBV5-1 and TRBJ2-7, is KAGVTQTPRYLIKTRGQQVTLSCSPISGHRSVSWYQQTPGQGLQFLFEYFSETQRNKGNFPGRFSGRQFSNSRSEMNVSTLELGDSALYLCASSHPGLSHEQYFGPGTRLTVT.

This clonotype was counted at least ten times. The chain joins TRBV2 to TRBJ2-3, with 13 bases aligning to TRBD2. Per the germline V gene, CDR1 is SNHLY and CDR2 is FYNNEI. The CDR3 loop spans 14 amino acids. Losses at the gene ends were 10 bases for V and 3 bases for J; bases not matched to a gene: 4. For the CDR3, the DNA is TGTGCCAACGGACTAGCGGGAGTAACAGATACGCAGTATTTT. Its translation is CANGLAGVTDTQYF. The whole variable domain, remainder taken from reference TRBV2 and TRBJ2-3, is EPEVTQTPSHQVTQMGQEVILRCVPISNHLYFYWYRQILGQKVEFLVSFYNNEISEKSEIFDDQFSVERPDGSNFTLKIRSTKLEDSAMYFCANGLAGVTDTQYFGPGTRLTVL.

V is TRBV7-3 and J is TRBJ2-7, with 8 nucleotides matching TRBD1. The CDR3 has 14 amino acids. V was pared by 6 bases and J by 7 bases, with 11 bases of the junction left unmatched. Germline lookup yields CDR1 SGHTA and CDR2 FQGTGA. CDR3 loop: CASSLVQGAREQYF. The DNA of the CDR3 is TGTGCCAGCAGTTTAGTCCAGGGGGCCCGAGAGCAGTACTTC.

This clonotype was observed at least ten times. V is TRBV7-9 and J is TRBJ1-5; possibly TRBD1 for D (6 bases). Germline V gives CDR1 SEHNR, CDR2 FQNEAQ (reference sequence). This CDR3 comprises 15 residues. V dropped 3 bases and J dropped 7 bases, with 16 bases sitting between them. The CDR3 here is CASSFGAGAGQPQHF. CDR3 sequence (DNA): TGTGCCAGCAGCTTTGGGGCAGGGGCGGGACAGCCCCAGCATTTT.

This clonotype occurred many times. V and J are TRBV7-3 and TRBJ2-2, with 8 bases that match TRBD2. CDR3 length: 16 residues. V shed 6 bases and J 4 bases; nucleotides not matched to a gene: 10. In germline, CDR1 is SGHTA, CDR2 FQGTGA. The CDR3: CASRPGATSGTGELFF. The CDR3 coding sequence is TGTGCCAGCAGGCCGGGCGCAACTAGCGGCACCGGGGAGCTGTTTTTT.

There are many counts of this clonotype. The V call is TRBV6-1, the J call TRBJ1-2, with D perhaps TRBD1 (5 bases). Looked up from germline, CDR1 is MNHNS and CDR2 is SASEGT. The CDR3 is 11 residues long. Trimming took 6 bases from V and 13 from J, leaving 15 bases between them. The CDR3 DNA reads TGTGCCAGCAGGGAACAGGCTTCCCCCACCTTC. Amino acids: CASREQASPTF.

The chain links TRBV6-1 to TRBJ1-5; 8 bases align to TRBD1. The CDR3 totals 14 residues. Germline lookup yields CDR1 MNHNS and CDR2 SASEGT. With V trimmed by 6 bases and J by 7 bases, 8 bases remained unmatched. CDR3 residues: CASRGTGGGQPQHF. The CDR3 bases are TGTGCCAGCAGGGGAACAGGGGGAGGGCAGCCCCAGCATTTT.

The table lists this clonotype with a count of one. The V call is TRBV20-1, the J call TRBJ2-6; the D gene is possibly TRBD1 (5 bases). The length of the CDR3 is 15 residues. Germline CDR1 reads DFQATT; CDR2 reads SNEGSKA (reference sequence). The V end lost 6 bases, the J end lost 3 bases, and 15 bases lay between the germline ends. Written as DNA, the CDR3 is TGCAGTGCCGTTTTGGACATCCGTGGGGCCAACGTCCTGACTTTC. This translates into CSAVLDIRGANVLTF.

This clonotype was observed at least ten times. The CDR3 bases are TGTGCCAGCAGCTCCTATAAGGGTAACGCCTACGAGCAGTACTTC. This codes for CASSSYKGNAYEQYF. The rearrangement uses TRBV11-2 and TRBJ2-7, with D unclear. Trimming cost V 4 bases and J 2 bases, with 15 bases left between them. CDR3 size: 15 residues. Germline V gives CDR1 SGHAT, CDR2 FQNNGV.

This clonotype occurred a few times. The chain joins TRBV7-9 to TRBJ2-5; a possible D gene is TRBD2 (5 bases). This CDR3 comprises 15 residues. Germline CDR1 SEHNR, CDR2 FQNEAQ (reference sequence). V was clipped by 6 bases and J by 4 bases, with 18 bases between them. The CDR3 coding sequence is TGTGCCAGCAGAGTAACGGGAATTATCACAGAGACCCAGTACTTC. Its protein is CASRVTGIITETQYF.

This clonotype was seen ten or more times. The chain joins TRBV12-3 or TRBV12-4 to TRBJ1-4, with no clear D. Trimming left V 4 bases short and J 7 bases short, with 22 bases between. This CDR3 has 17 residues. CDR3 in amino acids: CASSSVAWRWAPEKLFF. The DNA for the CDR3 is TGTGCCAGCAGTTCTGTGGCCTGGCGATGGGCCCCTGAAAAACTGTTTTTT.